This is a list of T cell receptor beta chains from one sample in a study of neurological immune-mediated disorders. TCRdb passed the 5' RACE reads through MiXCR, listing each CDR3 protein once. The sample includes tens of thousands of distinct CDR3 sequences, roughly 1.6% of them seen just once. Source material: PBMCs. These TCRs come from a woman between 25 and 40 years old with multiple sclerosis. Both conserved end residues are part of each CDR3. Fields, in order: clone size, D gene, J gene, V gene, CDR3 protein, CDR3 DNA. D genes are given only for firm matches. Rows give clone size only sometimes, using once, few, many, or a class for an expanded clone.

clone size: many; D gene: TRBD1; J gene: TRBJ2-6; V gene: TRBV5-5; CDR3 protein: CASSLQGTGANVLTF; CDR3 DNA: TGTGCCAGCAGCTTACAGGGGACTGGGGCCAACGTCCTGACTTTC
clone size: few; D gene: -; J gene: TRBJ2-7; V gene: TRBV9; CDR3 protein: CASSVKGSSYEQYF; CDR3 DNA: TGTGCCAGCAGCGTCAAGGGCTCCTCCTACGAGCAGTACTTC
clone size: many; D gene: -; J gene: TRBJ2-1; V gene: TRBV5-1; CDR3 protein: CASRRTVNEQFF; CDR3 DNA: TGCGCCAGCAGGCGGACAGTTAATGAGCAGTTCTTC
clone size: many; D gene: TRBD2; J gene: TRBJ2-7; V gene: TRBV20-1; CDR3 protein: CSAGTRTYEQYF; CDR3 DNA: TGCAGTGCTGGGACTAGGACCTACGAGCAGTACTTC
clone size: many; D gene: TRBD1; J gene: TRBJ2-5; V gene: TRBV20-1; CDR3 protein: CSARPGQGWETQYF; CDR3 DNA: TGCAGTGCTAGACCGGGACAGGGATGGGAGACCCAGTACTTC
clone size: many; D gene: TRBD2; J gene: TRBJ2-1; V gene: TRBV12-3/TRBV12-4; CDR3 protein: CASSPRTSGIYNEQFF; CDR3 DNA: TGTGCCAGCAGCCCTAGGACTAGCGGCATCTACAATGAGCAGTTCTTC
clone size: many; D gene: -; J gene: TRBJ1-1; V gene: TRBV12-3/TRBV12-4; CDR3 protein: CASSYDRRDTEAFF; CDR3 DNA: TGTGCCAGCAGTTACGATCGAAGGGACACTGAAGCTTTCTTT
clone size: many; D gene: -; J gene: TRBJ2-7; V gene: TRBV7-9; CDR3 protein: CASSLGWVEQYF; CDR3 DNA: TGTGCCAGCAGCTTAGGTTGGGTCGAGCAGTACTTC
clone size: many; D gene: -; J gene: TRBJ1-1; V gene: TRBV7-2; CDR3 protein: CASSSNAGFEAFF; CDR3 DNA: TGTGCCAGCAGCTCCAATGCCGGATTTGAAGCTTTCTTT
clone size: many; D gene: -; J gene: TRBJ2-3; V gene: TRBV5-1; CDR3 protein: CASSLGTLRDTQYF; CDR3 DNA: TGCGCCAGCAGCTTGGGGACCCTGAGGGATACGCAGTATTTT
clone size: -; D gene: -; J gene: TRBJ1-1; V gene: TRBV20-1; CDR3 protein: CSAPRGRANTEAFF; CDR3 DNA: TGCAGTGCTCCCCGGGGGAGGGCCAACACTGAAGCTTTCTTT
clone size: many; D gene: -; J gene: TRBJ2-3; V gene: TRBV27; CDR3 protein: CASSHSRGGDTQYF; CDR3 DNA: TGTGCCAGCAGCCACTCCCGGGGAGGAGATACGCAGTATTTT
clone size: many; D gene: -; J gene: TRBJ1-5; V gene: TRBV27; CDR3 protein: CASSFMGAGNQPQHF; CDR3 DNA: TGTGCCAGCAGTTTCATGGGGGCAGGCAATCAGCCCCAGCATTTT
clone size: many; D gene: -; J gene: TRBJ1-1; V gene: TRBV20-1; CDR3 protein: CSARAVLRGMNTEAFF; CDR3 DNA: TGCAGTGCTAGAGCCGTACTGAGGGGAATGAACACTGAAGCTTTCTTT
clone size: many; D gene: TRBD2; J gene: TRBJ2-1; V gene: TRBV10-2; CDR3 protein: CASSGTRVFNEQFF; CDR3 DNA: TGCGCCAGTTCCGGGACTAGGGTTTTTAATGAGCAGTTCTTC
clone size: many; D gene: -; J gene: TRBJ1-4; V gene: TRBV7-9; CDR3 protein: CASSLGTANEKLFF; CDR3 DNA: TGTGCCAGCAGCTTAGGGACGGCTAATGAAAAACTGTTTTTT
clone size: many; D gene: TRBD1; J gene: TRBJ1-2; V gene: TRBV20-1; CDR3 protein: CSALLGRRTGGYTF; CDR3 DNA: TGCAGTGCTCTCCTTGGACGGCGGACAGGTGGCTACACCTTC
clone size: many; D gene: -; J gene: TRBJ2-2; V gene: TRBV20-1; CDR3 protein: CSARARGWGTGELFF; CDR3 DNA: TGCAGTGCTAGAGCCAGGGGCTGGGGCACCGGGGAGCTGTTTTTT
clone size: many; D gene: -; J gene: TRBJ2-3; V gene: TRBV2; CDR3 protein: CASSEERTSTDTQYF; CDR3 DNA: TGTGCCAGCAGTGAAGAACGGACTAGCACAGATACGCAGTATTTT
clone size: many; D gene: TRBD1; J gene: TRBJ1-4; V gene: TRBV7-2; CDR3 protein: CASSSLGTGINEKLFF; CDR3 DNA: TGTGCCAGCAGCTCCCTTGGGACAGGGATTAATGAAAAACTGTTTTTT
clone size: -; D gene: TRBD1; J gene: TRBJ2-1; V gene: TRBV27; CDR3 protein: CASGDRGRNEQFF; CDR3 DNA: TGTGCCTCTGGGGACAGGGGTCGCAATGAGCAGTTCTTC
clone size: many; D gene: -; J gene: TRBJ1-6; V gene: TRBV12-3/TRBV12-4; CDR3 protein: CASKLWGSSYNSPLHF; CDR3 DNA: TGTGCCAGCAAACTGTGGGGTAGCTCCTATAATTCACCCCTCCACTTT
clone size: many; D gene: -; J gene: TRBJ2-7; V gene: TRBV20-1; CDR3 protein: CSAGVSYEQYF; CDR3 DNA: TGCAGTGCTGGCGTCTCCTACGAGCAGTACTTC
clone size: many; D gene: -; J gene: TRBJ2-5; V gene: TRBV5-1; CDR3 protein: CASSLRQDGETQYF; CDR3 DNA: TGCGCCAGCAGCTTAAGACAGGATGGAGAGACCCAGTACTTC
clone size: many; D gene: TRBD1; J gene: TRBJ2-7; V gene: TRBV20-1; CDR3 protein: CSASNNRGFSYEQYF; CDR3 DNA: TGCAGTGCTTCCAACAACAGGGGCTTCTCCTACGAGCAGTACTTC
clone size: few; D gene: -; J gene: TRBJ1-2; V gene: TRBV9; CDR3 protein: CASSVPGTLYGYTF; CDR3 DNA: TGTGCCAGCAGCGTTCCCGGGACCCTCTATGGCTACACCTTC
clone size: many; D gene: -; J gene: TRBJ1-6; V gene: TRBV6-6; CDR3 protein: CASSYSGGRNSPLHF; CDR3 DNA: TGTGCCAGCAGTTACTCTGGGGGAAGGAATTCACCCCTCCACTTT